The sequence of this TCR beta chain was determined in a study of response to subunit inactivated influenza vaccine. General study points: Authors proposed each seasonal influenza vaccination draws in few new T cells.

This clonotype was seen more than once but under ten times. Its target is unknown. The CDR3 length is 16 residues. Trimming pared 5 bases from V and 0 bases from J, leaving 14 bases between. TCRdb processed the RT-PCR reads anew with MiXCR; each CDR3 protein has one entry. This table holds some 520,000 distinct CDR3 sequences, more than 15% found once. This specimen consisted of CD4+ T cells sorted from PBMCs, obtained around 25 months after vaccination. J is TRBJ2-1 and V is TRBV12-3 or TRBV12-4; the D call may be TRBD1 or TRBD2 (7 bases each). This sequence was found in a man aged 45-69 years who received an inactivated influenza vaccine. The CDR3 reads CASSKGGGSSYNEQFF. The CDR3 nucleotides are TGTGCCAGCAGTAAAGGGGGCGGGAGCTCCTACAATGAGCAGTTCTTC.